These T cell receptor beta chains were read from a single sample in a study of chemoradiotherapy in HPV16-positive cancers. Method: immunoSEQ multiplex PCR; TCRdb's copy keeps in-frame clones and lacks some. This table holds roughly 15,000 clones, around nine tenths found once. The sequences come from tumor tissue, collected from a patient who underwent chemoradiotherapy. These receptors were obtained from a human donor with HPV-associated anogenital cancer. Each CDR3 is given with its conserved first and last residue. The D gene is left open where the match is weak. Clone size is shown for a subset of rows, as once, few, many or a class of expanded clone.

J gene: TRBJ1-4
V gene: TRBV5-6
clone size: .
D gene: .
CDR3 protein: CASSLDPRGEATNEKLFF
CDR3 DNA: TGTGCCAGCAGCTTGGACCCCAGGGGAGAGGCAACTAATGAAAAACTGTTTTTT

J gene: TRBJ2-5
V gene: TRBV4-2
clone size: .
D gene: .
CDR3 protein: CASSQRPEGRFGETQYF
CDR3 DNA: TGTGCCAGCAGCCAGAGGCCCGAAGGAAGGTTCGGGGAGACCCAGTACTTC

J gene: TRBJ2-7
V gene: TRBV5-8
clone size: .
D gene: TRBD2
CDR3 protein: CASSSREGVRVYEQYF
CDR3 DNA: TGTGCCAGCAGCTCCCGGGAGGGGGTGCGGGTCTACGAGCAGTACTTC

J gene: TRBJ1-1
V gene: TRBV5-6
clone size: .
D gene: .
CDR3 protein: CASSLWANEAFF
CDR3 DNA: TGTGCCAGCAGCTTATGGGCCAATGAAGCTTTCTTT

J gene: TRBJ1-1
V gene: TRBV6-1
clone size: .
D gene: .
CDR3 protein: CASSDSVGAFF
CDR3 DNA: TGTGCCAGCAGTGACTCGGTCGGCGCTTTCTTT

J gene: TRBJ2-2
V gene: TRBV7-3
clone size: .
D gene: TRBD1
CDR3 protein: CASSLNPGGSGELFF
CDR3 DNA: TGTGCCAGCAGCTTAAACCCAGGGGGTTCCGGGGAGCTGTTTTTT

J gene: TRBJ2-5
V gene: TRBV6-1
clone size: .
D gene: .
CDR3 protein: CASSDTGTLWETQYF
CDR3 DNA: TGTGCCAGCAGTGATACCGGGACACTATGGGAGACCCAGTACTTC

J gene: TRBJ2-7
V gene: TRBV6-1
clone size: .
D gene: .
CDR3 protein: CASTIRAAVNEQYF
CDR3 DNA: TGTGCCAGCACAATCAGGGCGGCGGTGAACGAGCAGTACTTC

J gene: TRBJ2-7
V gene: TRBV18
clone size: once
D gene: .
CDR3 protein: CASSPTGPRSAYEQYF
CDR3 DNA: TGTGCCAGCTCACCAACAGGGCCTCGTTCGGCCTACGAGCAGTACTTC

J gene: TRBJ1-1
V gene: TRBV5-1
clone size: .
D gene: .
CDR3 protein: CASSLVPGMNTEAFF
CDR3 DNA: TGCGCCAGCAGCTTGGTCCCAGGCATGAACACTGAAGCTTTCTTT

J gene: TRBJ2-1
V gene: TRBV7-9
clone size: .
D gene: TRBD2
CDR3 protein: CASSFGGLDYNEQFF
CDR3 DNA: TGTGCCAGCAGCTTCGGGGGACTAGACTACAATGAGCAGTTCTTC

J gene: TRBJ2-2
V gene: TRBV5-1
clone size: .
D gene: TRBD1
CDR3 protein: CASSLVQGADTGELFF
CDR3 DNA: TGCGCCAGCAGCTTGGTCCAGGGGGCGGACACCGGGGAGCTGTTTTTT

J gene: TRBJ2-7
V gene: TRBV6-5
clone size: few
D gene: TRBD2
CDR3 protein: CASSTLAGGPYEQYF
CDR3 DNA: TGTGCCAGCAGTACACTAGCGGGAGGACCCTACGAGCAGTACTTC

J gene: TRBJ2-3
V gene: TRBV9
clone size: .
D gene: .
CDR3 protein: CASSVEGVMVDTQYF
CDR3 DNA: TGTGCCAGCAGCGTAGAAGGGGTGATGGTAGATACGCAGTATTTT

J gene: TRBJ2-5
V gene: TRBV2
clone size: .
D gene: TRBD2
CDR3 protein: CASRRGTSGRETQYF
CDR3 DNA: TGTGCCAGTAGACGTGGGACTAGCGGGAGAGAGACCCAGTACTTC

J gene: TRBJ2-3
V gene: TRBV28
clone size: .
D gene: .
CDR3 protein: CASSRDQGPDTQYF
CDR3 DNA: TGTGCCAGCAGTCGGGACCAGGGACCAGATACGCAGTATTTT

J gene: TRBJ1-1
V gene: TRBV7-9
clone size: .
D gene: .
CDR3 protein: CASSLAADHTEAFF
CDR3 DNA: TGTGCCAGCAGCTTAGCGGCAGACCACACTGAAGCTTTCTTT

J gene: TRBJ1-1
V gene: TRBV10-3
clone size: .
D gene: TRBD1
CDR3 protein: CAITGTANTEAFF
CDR3 DNA: TGTGCCATCACTGGGACAGCAAACACTGAAGCTTTCTTT

J gene: TRBJ1-3
V gene: TRBV5-1
clone size: .
D gene: .
CDR3 protein: CASSLSPQGNTIYF
CDR3 DNA: TGCGCCAGCAGTTTAAGCCCCCAAGGGAACACCATATATTTT

J gene: TRBJ1-1
V gene: TRBV11-3
clone size: .
D gene: TRBD1
CDR3 protein: CASSLVIQGAGAFF
CDR3 DNA: TGTGCCAGCAGCTTAGTAATACAGGGGGCCGGAGCTTTCTTT

J gene: TRBJ2-1
V gene: TRBV7-3
clone size: once
D gene: TRBD2
CDR3 protein: CASSLSLAGGLNEQFF
CDR3 DNA: TGTGCCAGCAGCTTAAGTCTAGCGGGAGGGCTTAATGAGCAGTTCTTC

J gene: TRBJ1-1
V gene: TRBV7-9
clone size: few
D gene: TRBD1
CDR3 protein: CASSSGQGARTEAFF
CDR3 DNA: TGTGCCAGCAGCTCGGGACAGGGGGCGCGGACTGAAGCTTTCTTT

J gene: TRBJ2-6
V gene: TRBV12-5
clone size: .
D gene: .
CDR3 protein: CASGLSRGSGANVLTF
CDR3 DNA: TGTGCTAGTGGTTTATCGAGGGGCTCTGGGGCCAACGTCCTGACTTTC

J gene: TRBJ2-2
V gene: TRBV5-4
clone size: .
D gene: TRBD2
CDR3 protein: CASSLGLAGSTGELFF
CDR3 DNA: TGTGCCAGCAGCCTGGGACTAGCGGGAAGCACCGGGGAGCTGTTTTTT

J gene: TRBJ2-5
V gene: TRBV7-3
clone size: .
D gene: .
CDR3 protein: CASSTSPQETQYF
CDR3 DNA: TGTGCCAGCAGCACAAGCCCCCAAGAGACCCAGTACTTC

J gene: TRBJ2-2
V gene: TRBV5-4
clone size: .
D gene: .
CDR3 protein: CASSSKVDGELFF
CDR3 DNA: TGTGCCAGCAGCTCGAAGGTGGACGGGGAGCTGTTTTTT

J gene: TRBJ2-7
V gene: TRBV6-1
clone size: .
D gene: .
CDR3 protein: CASNLAPYEQYF
CDR3 DNA: TGTGCCAGCAACCTGGCTCCGTACGAGCAGTACTTC

J gene: TRBJ1-2
V gene: TRBV20-1
clone size: .
D gene: .
CDR3 protein: CSVGLVYGYTF
CDR3 DNA: TGCAGTGTCGGCCTAGTATATGGCTACACCTTC

J gene: TRBJ2-7
V gene: TRBV18
clone size: .
D gene: .
CDR3 protein: CASSPRTDFYEQYF
CDR3 DNA: TGTGCCAGCTCACCTCGGACAGATTTCTACGAGCAGTACTTC

J gene: TRBJ1-1
V gene: TRBV5-1
clone size: .
D gene: .
CDR3 protein: CASSLDRQDTEAFF
CDR3 DNA: TGCGCCAGCAGCTTGGACCGACAGGACACTGAAGCTTTCTTT

J gene: TRBJ2-1
V gene: TRBV5-4
clone size: .
D gene: .
CDR3 protein: CASSLDGTAMGEQFF
CDR3 DNA: TGTGCCAGCAGCTTGGACGGCACCGCAATGGGTGAGCAGTTCTTC

J gene: TRBJ2-3
V gene: TRBV4-3
clone size: .
D gene: .
CDR3 protein: CASSQGADGTDTQYF
CDR3 DNA: TGCGCCAGCAGCCAAGGGGCAGACGGCACAGATACGCAGTATTTT

J gene: TRBJ2-3
V gene: TRBV7-8
clone size: .
D gene: .
CDR3 protein: CASSLRGTAGSGSTDTQYF
CDR3 DNA: TGTGCCAGCAGCTTAAGAGGAACGGCCGGTAGCGGCTCCACAGATACGCAGTATTTT

J gene: TRBJ1-4
V gene: TRBV6-6
clone size: .
D gene: .
CDR3 protein: CASWRGALNEKLFF
CDR3 DNA: TGTGCCAGCTGGAGGGGGGCGTTAAATGAAAAACTGTTTTTT

J gene: TRBJ2-7
V gene: TRBV7-2
clone size: once
D gene: TRBD2
CDR3 protein: CASSLGGGNYEQYF
CDR3 DNA: TGTGCCAGCAGCTTAGGGGGGGGAAACTACGAGCAGTACTTC

J gene: TRBJ1-4
V gene: TRBV5-1
clone size: .
D gene: .
CDR3 protein: CASRRTEQGTNEKLFF
CDR3 DNA: TGCGCCAGCAGGCGGACCGAACAAGGGACTAATGAAAAACTGTTTTTT

J gene: TRBJ2-3
V gene: TRBV7-2
clone size: .
D gene: TRBD2
CDR3 protein: CASSLARTSGRSDTQYF
CDR3 DNA: TGTGCCAGCAGCTTAGCCCGGACTAGCGGGAGGTCAGATACGCAGTATTTT

J gene: TRBJ2-2
V gene: TRBV6-5
clone size: .
D gene: TRBD1
CDR3 protein: CASLTGDTGELFF
CDR3 DNA: TGTGCCAGCCTGACAGGGGACACCGGGGAGCTGTTTTTT

J gene: TRBJ2-5
V gene: TRBV9
clone size: .
D gene: .
CDR3 protein: CASSVGERETQYF
CDR3 DNA: TGTGCCAGCAGCGTTGGGGAGAGGGAGACCCAGTACTTC

J gene: TRBJ1-2
V gene: TRBV11-2
clone size: .
D gene: .
CDR3 protein: CASSLTPPGRANYGYTF
CDR3 DNA: TGTGCCAGCAGCCTGACTCCTCCGGGACGGGCTAACTATGGCTACACCTTC

J gene: TRBJ2-3
V gene: TRBV29-1
clone size: .
D gene: TRBD1
CDR3 protein: CSVADRGRDTQYF
CDR3 DNA: TGCAGCGTTGCCGACAGGGGCAGAGATACGCAGTATTTT

J gene: TRBJ1-2
V gene: TRBV5-1
clone size: .
D gene: TRBD1
CDR3 protein: CASSLNEGAGYGYTF
CDR3 DNA: TGCGCCAGCAGCTTGAACGAGGGGGCAGGCTATGGCTACACCTTC

J gene: TRBJ2-1
V gene: TRBV5-5
clone size: .
D gene: TRBD2
CDR3 protein: CASSLASSGHNEQFF
CDR3 DNA: TGTGCCAGCAGCCTGGCCTCTAGCGGCCACAATGAGCAGTTCTTC

J gene: TRBJ2-2
V gene: TRBV5-1
clone size: .
D gene: .
CDR3 protein: CASSLGVGGELFF
CDR3 DNA: TGCGCCAGCAGCTTAGGGGTAGGCGGGGAGCTGTTTTTT

J gene: TRBJ1-1
V gene: TRBV5-1
clone size: .
D gene: .
CDR3 protein: CASSLSADTEAFF
CDR3 DNA: TGCGCCAGCAGCTTATCCGCTGACACTGAAGCTTTCTTT

J gene: TRBJ2-1
V gene: TRBV27
clone size: .
D gene: .
CDR3 protein: CASSSTLPIRTYEQFF
CDR3 DNA: TGTGCCAGCAGTTCCACCCTCCCAATCCGGACATATGAGCAGTTCTTC

J gene: TRBJ2-5
V gene: TRBV5-1
clone size: .
D gene: TRBD2
CDR3 protein: CASTFGGGETQYF
CDR3 DNA: TGCGCCAGCACTTTCGGCGGGGGGGAGACCCAGTACTTC

J gene: TRBJ2-5
V gene: TRBV7-2
clone size: .
D gene: TRBD2
CDR3 protein: CASSIQGGLAGETQYF
CDR3 DNA: TGTGCCAGCAGCATCCAAGGCGGACTAGCGGGTGAGACCCAGTACTTC

J gene: TRBJ2-1
V gene: TRBV5-8
clone size: .
D gene: .
CDR3 protein: CASSLAAGTAYNEQFF
CDR3 DNA: TGTGCCAGCAGCTTGGCCGCCGGGACCGCCTACAATGAGCAGTTCTTC

J gene: TRBJ1-4
V gene: TRBV7-2
clone size: .
D gene: .
CDR3 protein: CASSLPEVGSEKLFF
CDR3 DNA: TGTGCCAGCAGCCTCCCGGAGGTAGGGAGTGAAAAACTGTTTTTT

J gene: TRBJ2-1
V gene: TRBV6-5
clone size: .
D gene: TRBD2
CDR3 protein: CASSYGGRAVVEQFF
CDR3 DNA: TGTGCCAGCAGTTACGGCGGGAGGGCCGTGGTTGAGCAGTTCTTC

J gene: TRBJ2-3
V gene: TRBV13
clone size: .
D gene: TRBD2
CDR3 protein: CASSPTSSGSTDTQYF
CDR3 DNA: TGTGCCAGCAGCCCAACCTCTAGCGGAAGCACAGATACGCAGTATTTT

J gene: TRBJ1-1
V gene: TRBV18
clone size: .
D gene: TRBD1
CDR3 protein: CASSPQARGAFF
CDR3 DNA: TGTGCCAGCTCACCACAAGCCAGGGGGGCTTTCTTT

J gene: TRBJ2-1
V gene: TRBV11-2
clone size: .
D gene: .
CDR3 protein: CASSLVGTTSDEQFF
CDR3 DNA: TGTGCCAGCAGCTTAGTCGGGACCACCTCGGATGAGCAGTTCTTC

J gene: TRBJ1-1
V gene: TRBV7-3
clone size: .
D gene: .
CDR3 protein: CASSLIGGVNTEAFF
CDR3 DNA: TGTGCCAGCAGCTTAATCGGGGGTGTGAACACTGAAGCTTTCTTT

J gene: TRBJ2-1
V gene: TRBV5-4
clone size: .
D gene: .
CDR3 protein: CASSSYGQGGRDEQFF
CDR3 DNA: TGTGCCAGCAGCTCCTACGGGCAGGGCGGGCGAGATGAGCAGTTCTTC